What follows are 17 T cell receptor beta chains derived from one specimen sequenced in a study of spatial heterogeneity in lung cancer. From the 5' RACE reads, TCRdb called clonotypes with MiXCR, one entry per CDR3 protein. The repertoire consists of more than 95,000 distinct CDR3 sequences, with 9.5% to 15% occurring once and the leading ten covering around 17%. Regarding time point: blood at routine non-recurrence follow-up after resection. The sequenced material consisted of unsorted whole RNA from tumor, nontumor lung or frozen PBMC. Source: PBMCs, taken at follow-up. Receptors were obtained from a male donor with early-stage non-small cell lung cancer.

This clonotype was observed many times. The V gene is TRBV20-1, the J gene TRBJ1-5, with D hard to call. The V end lost 3 bases, the J end lost 8 bases, and 11 bases lay between the germline ends. Germline CDR1 DFQATT, CDR2 SNEGSKA (reference sequence). This CDR3 is 12 amino acids long. The CDR3 DNA sequence: TGCAGTGCTAGTCTGAATCGTGAGCCCCAGCATTTT. Encoded protein: CSASLNREPQHF.

This clonotype has more than one count but fewer than ten. This chain uses TRBV29-1 with TRBJ2-3, with D hard to call. CDR3 size: 14 residues. Between the trimmed V and J ends, which lost 4 bases and 0 bases, there was a span of 11 bases. CDR1 and CDR2 from the germline V gene are SQVTM and ANQGSEA. DNA of the CDR3: TGCAGCGTTGCCAACATCCGTAGCACAGATACGCAGTATTTT. Protein: CSVANIRSTDTQYF.

This clonotype was recorded at least ten times. The V gene is TRBV30, the J gene TRBJ1-1, with D possibly matching TRBD1 (5 bases). This CDR3 has 11 residues. The germline V and J ends were trimmed by 4 bases and 5 bases, with 8 bases remaining between them. Germline CDR1 is GTSNPN and CDR2 is SVGIG (reference sequence). The CDR3: CAWKGRTEAFF. The CDR3 region has the DNA TGTGCCTGGAAGGGGCGAACTGAAGCTTTCTTT.

This chain uses TRBV13 with TRBJ2-7; D is uncertain. This CDR3 is built from 12 residues. Trimming pared 6 bases from V and 6 bases from J, leaving 12 bases between. Germline V gene data show CDR1 as PRHDT and CDR2 as FYEKMQ (reference sequence). In nucleotides, the CDR3 is TGTGCCAGCAGTAGGTCAGGTCCCGAGCAGTACTTC. Amino acid sequence: CASSRSGPEQYF.

This chain uses TRBV20-1 with TRBJ1-6, with TRBD1 as a possible D gene (5 bases). Trimming left V 3 bases short and J 0 bases short, with 18 bases between. Per germline, CDR1 DFQATT and CDR2 SNEGSKA (reference sequence). The CDR3 runs 18 residues. DNA for the CDR3: TGCAGTGCTAGTCGGGGCCAGGGCCTTAGCTCCTATAATTCACCCCTCCACTTT. Its translation: CSASRGQGLSSYNSPLHF.

This rearrangement joins TRBV27 to TRBJ1-4, with D hard to call. V shed 3 bases and J shed 7 bases, with 12 bases lying between them. Germline CDR1 reads MNHEY; CDR2 reads SMNVEV (reference sequence). CDR3 length: 14 residues. CDR3 in DNA: TGTGCCAGCAGTTTCGGGAGGAGTGGTGAAAAACTGTTTTTT. Its translation: CASSFGRSGEKLFF.

The rearrangement joins TRBV20-1 to TRBJ2-1; the D is unclear. The CDR3 sequence is 13 residues long. From germline, CDR1 is DFQATT and CDR2 SNEGSKA (reference sequence). With 2 bases removed from V and 2 bases from J, the gap between germline ends came to 7 bases. The CDR3 sequence is CSARTKPYNEQFF. The CDR3 nucleotides are TGCAGTGCTAGAACTAAACCCTACAATGAGCAGTTCTTC.

This clonotype was detected a few times. The chain carries TRBV4-2 and TRBJ2-2, with 9 bases lining up with TRBD1. Germline V CDR1 and CDR2: LGHNA, YNFKEQ. This CDR3 has 18 residues. V trimming: 3 bases; J trimming: 5 bases; junction bases outside the gene matches: 13. The CDR3 sequence is CASSQEVLGQGRTGELFF. The DNA for the CDR3 is TGTGCCAGCAGCCAGGAAGTCTTGGGACAGGGAAGAACCGGGGAGCTGTTTTTT.

The chain links TRBV6-1 to TRBJ2-5, with D possibly being TRBD1 (5 bases). V was trimmed by 4 bases and J by 5 bases, leaving 11 bases between them. Germline V gives CDR1 MNHNS, CDR2 SASEGT. The CDR3 length is 13 residues. The DNA for the CDR3 is TGTGCCAGCAGTGGAAGACAGACCGAGACCCAGTACTTC. Protein product: CASSGRQTETQYF.

The genes are TRBV18 and TRBJ1-4; the D gene is possibly TRBD1 (5 bases). The CDR3 is 14 residues long. Germline CDR1 and CDR2: KGHSH and LQKENI. The germline V and J ends were trimmed by 3 bases and 8 bases, with 13 bases remaining between them. This CDR3 is CASSPPGGREKLFF. DNA for the CDR3: TGTGCCAGCTCACCCCCCGGGGGACGGGAAAAACTGTTTTTT.

The table lists this clonotype with many counts. CDR3 region: CASRPSTSGGAVDTQYF. The CDR3 DNA sequence: TGTGCCAGCAGACCTTCGACTAGCGGGGGGGCGGTAGATACGCAGTATTTT. The chain joins TRBV27 to TRBJ2-3; 14 bases agree with TRBD2. This CDR3 spans 17 amino acids. Unmatched junction bases numbered 10, after V lost 6 bases and J lost 5 bases. Germline lookup yields CDR1 MNHEY and CDR2 SMNVEV (reference sequence).

This clonotype was observed at least ten times. The chain joins TRBV6-5 to TRBJ2-5, with TRBD1 as a possible D gene (5 bases). The CDR3 has 13 amino acids. Germline V gene lookup returns CDR1 MNHEY and CDR2 SVGAGI. The germline V and J ends were trimmed by 4 bases and 3 bases, with 9 bases remaining between them. The DNA for the CDR3 is TGTGCCAGCAGTTCCCGACAGAAAGAGACCCAGTACTTC. As protein: CASSSRQKETQYF.

This clonotype has at least ten counts. The rearrangement joins TRBV5-1 to TRBJ1-6; D is uncertain. Germline V gene sequence: CDR1 SGHRS, CDR2 YFSETQ. Between the trimmed V and J ends, which lost 0 bases and 6 bases, there was a span of 7 bases. The CDR3 is 14 residues long. CDR3 region: CASSLETSNSPLHF. The CDR3, as DNA: TGCGCCAGCAGCTTGGAGACTTCTAATTCACCCCTCCACTTT.

In this sample, this clonotype turned up a few times. The chain combines TRBV19 with TRBJ1-6; D is perhaps TRBD1 (6 bases). This CDR3 spans 15 amino acids. Germline assignment: CDR1 LNHDA and CDR2 SQIVND (reference sequence). Trimming shortened V by 6 bases and J by 4 bases, and 13 bases separated the two germline ends. This CDR3 reads CASRGRTEYNSPLHF. The CDR3 region has the DNA TGTGCCAGTAGGGGACGGACAGAGTATAATTCACCCCTCCACTTT.

In this sample, this clonotype turned up a few times. The chain is built from TRBV4-3 and TRBJ1-2; tentative D call: TRBD1 (6 bases). Germline-derived CDR1 and CDR2 are LGHNA and YSLEER. V was shortened by 2 bases and J by 0 bases, with 10 bases between the two germline ends. The length of the CDR3 is 15 residues. As DNA, the CDR3 is TGCGCCAGCAGCCAACTGGACAGCCCTAACTATGGCTACACCTTC. Amino acid sequence: CASSQLDSPNYGYTF.

The sample holds a few counts of this clonotype. The genes are TRBV15 and TRBJ2-7, with TRBD1 identical over 11 bases. Losses at the gene ends were 1 base for V and 2 bases for J; bases not matched to a gene: 1. CDR3 length: 15 residues. Per the germline V gene, CDR1 is LNHNV and CDR2 is YYDKDF (reference sequence). The CDR3 nucleotides read TGTGCCACCAGCAGAGGGGACAGGGGGACCTACGAGCAGTACTTC. This encodes CATSRGDRGTYEQYF. Filled out from reference TRBV15 and TRBJ2-7, the complete variable domain reads DAMVIQNPRYQVTQFGKPVTLSCSQTLNHNVMYWYQQKSSQAPKLLFHYYDKDFNNEADTPDNFQSRRPNTSFCFLDIRSPGLGDTAMYLCATSRGDRGTYEQYFGPGTRLTVT.

The gene calls are TRBV6-5 and TRBJ2-7; 7 nucleotides agree with TRBD2. This CDR3 region has 13 residues. Trimming removed 6 bases from V and 3 bases from J; junction bases left unmatched: 5. Looked up from germline, CDR1 is MNHEY and CDR2 is SVGAGI. DNA of the CDR3: TGTGCCAGCAGGGGAGGGTTCGGCTACGAGCAGTACTTC. This encodes CASRGGFGYEQYF.